Described below is a single T cell receptor beta chain sequence and its context. This clone was seen just once. Its target antigen remains unknown. Per-base qualities were not stored, and no clone one base away is much larger. These data originate in a study of cytomegalovirus exposure and HLA in healthy donors (dated by TCRdb to 2016 to 2017). General notes on the study: The roughly 670 repertoires of the first cohort and the 120 or so validation repertoires were produced on the same platform, according to a later analysis. The aim of the study was to test whether cataloging public T cell receptors could identify signatures of past pathogen exposure. Along with the roughly 610-subject first cohort, a separate validation cohort of around 110 different subjects was used. High-throughput TCR immunosequencing, statistical association of individual TCRs with disease status, and machine learning were combined to predict cytomegalovirus infection status.

Donors formed part of the validation cohort, which comprised 120 subjects and was distinct from the first cohort of under 750 subjects. The V end loses 4 bases and the J end loses 6 bases, and a stretch of 23 bases separates them. According to the germline V gene, CDR1 reads SGHRS and CDR2 reads YFSETQ. From the cysteine up to the phenylalanine, the CDR3 has a length of 16 residues. The only DNA kept is the CDR3, 48 bases in frame from the first base. What the study reported, not specific to this receptor: It was suggested by the authors that the approach could potentially be generalized to other disease states and immunological phenotypes. Cytomegalovirus status was reported to be diagnosed by the classifier with high specificity and sensitivity in both the original and validation cohorts. Most TCR sequences were seen in very few donors, while some public TCRs were found in many individuals. In vitro tests confirmed that a few of the cytomegalovirus-associated TCR beta chains recognize cytomegalovirus antigens. All 120 or so repertoires were used to score co-occurrence in the validation cohort in a later analysis, because that analysis had no HLA typing for the cohort. A later analysis found that TCRs clustered in the first cohort also tended to co-occur in the 95 to 150 validation repertoires, with approximately 93% of cluster scores above 0. The study listed 164 TCR beta chains as associated with cytomegalovirus.

Library creation used the immunoSEQ multiplex PCR assay. The original pipeline was this. A statistical classification framework was built for diagnosing cytomegalovirus status from the catalog of TCR beta chain sequences. The immuneACCESS repertoire file appears here via TCRdb, limited to in-frame rearrangements. These files lack a portion of the clones; in checked studies, under half of the deficit traces to unresolved V genes, and the cause of the others is not known. The V and J calls and clone size were taken over from that table, and D and trimming were inferred from the DNA. Across this sample there are 200,000 to 250,000 clones, with roughly 84% seen only once. The ten largest account for roughly 2% of the sample.

Input material: PBMCs. The rearranged chain carries TRBV5-1 and TRBJ2-7, with an unclear D gene assignment. This clonotype originated in a young woman in good health and CMV-seropositive. At the DNA level, the sequence is TGCGCCAGCAGCCAGCAGCCGAGTAGAGGTCTCCGCGAGCAGTACTTC. Translated, it reads CASSQQPSRGLREQYF.